Shown below are 31 T cell receptor beta chains from a single sample sequenced in a study of blood T cells in healthy people across ages. Then a second PCR, running roughly 7 to 11 cycles, was carried out with a sample-barcoded 5' primer and a J-beta primer mix. TCRdb itself ran the 5' RACE reads through MiXCR, one entry per CDR3 protein. The sample yields under 950,000 distinct CDR3 sequences, about 24% seen once. Sequencing was done on a sample of blood. These receptors were taken from a man between 65 and 80 years old in good health.

This clonotype was counted only a few times. The rearrangement links TRBV18 to TRBJ1-1, with D possibly TRBD1 on 5 matching bases. Germline V gene sequence: CDR1 KGHSH, CDR2 LQKENI. V was cut by 2 bases and J by 3 bases, with 7 bases left in between. CDR3 length equals 13 residues. CDR3 in DNA: TGTGCCAGCTCACCATCGGGGCACACTGAAGCTTTCTTT. Residues: CASSPSGHTEAFF. The entire variable domain, with the rest obtained from reference TRBV18 and TRBJ1-1, is as follows: NAGVMQNPRHLVRRRGQEARLRCSPMKGHSHVYWYRQLPEEGLKFMVYLQKENIIDESGMPKERFSAEFPKEGPSILRIQQVVRGDSAAYFCASSPSGHTEAFFGQGTRLTVV.

DNA of the CDR3: TGTGCCAGCAGTTGGGGGGATATGAACACTGAAGCTTTCTTT. Translating gives CASSWGDMNTEAFF. The rearrangement links TRBV28 to TRBJ1-1, with D tentatively TRBD1 (5 bases). V was clipped by 4 bases and J by 0 bases, with 9 bases between them. The CDR3 has 14 residues. Germline V lookup: CDR1 MDHEN, CDR2 SYDVKM.

The rearrangement links TRBV12-3 or TRBV12-4 to TRBJ2-1; tentative D call: TRBD1 (7 bases). CDR3 length equals 15 residues. V was cut by 0 bases and J by 5 bases, with 11 bases left in between. The CDR3 region has the DNA TGTGCCAGCAGTTTAGCGCGGGACAGAAACAATGAGCAGTTCTTC. Translation: CASSLARDRNNEQFF.

The chain has TRBV4-1 and TRBJ2-1; 8 positions agree with TRBD2. CDR1 is MGHRA, CDR2 YSYEKL, per germline. The CDR3 consists of 20 residues. V lost 1 base to trimming and J lost 2 bases; unmatched junction nucleotides: 16. The CDR3 bases are TGCGCCAGCAGCCAAGGTCACGGCAGGGCCGGGACTAGAGCCTACAATGAGCAGTTCTTC. It codes for CASSQGHGRAGTRAYNEQFF.

V usage is TRBV20-1 and J usage is TRBJ2-5; D may correspond to TRBD1 or TRBD2 (6 bases each). The DNA end favors TRBJ2-1, so the J call may be wrong. Germline assignment: CDR1 DFQATT and CDR2 SNEGSKA (reference sequence). The CDR3 loop spans 12 amino acids. The chain's CDR3 is CSARRGAGEQFF. CDR3 coding DNA: TGCAGTGCTAGAAGGGGGGCAGGGGAGCAGTTCTTC.

J is TRBJ1-1 and V is TRBV9; possible D gene TRBD1, 5 bases. Germline V gene sequence: CDR1 SGDLS, CDR2 YYNGEE. This CDR3 contains 18 residues. The V and J ends lost 1 base and 0 bases respectively, with 19 bases between them. DNA of the CDR3: TGTGCCAGCAGCGTACCAGCAACCCAGGGACCGTTGAACACTGAAGCTTTCTTT. Translation gives CASSVPATQGPLNTEAFF.

The chain uses TRBV21-1 and TRBJ2-3; TRBD2 is the table's D call, not checked against the DNA. TRBV21-1 is reported as a pseudogene. The CDR3 is 18 residues long. CDR3 nucleotide sequence: TGTGCCAGCATTGTGTCAGGAAATGGACTGAGGGACACAGATACGCAGTATTTT. Translating gives CASIVSGNGLRDTDTQYF.

J is TRBJ2-5 and V is TRBV20-1; the match to TRBD2 covers 9 bases. The J call is in doubt because the DNA end fits TRBJ2-1 better. Germline CDR1 reads DFQATT; CDR2 reads SNEGSKA (reference sequence). This CDR3 region has 11 residues. CDR3 sequence (DNA): TGCAGTGCAATAGCGGGAGATGAGCAGTTCTTC. Protein sequence: CSAIAGDEQFF.

The sample holds many counts of this clonotype. The chain joins TRBV20-1 to TRBJ2-7; 7 bases line up with TRBD2. V dropped 6 bases and J dropped 10; count of bases not matched to a gene: 15. Germline CDR1 reads DFQATT; CDR2 reads SNEGSKA (reference sequence). This CDR3 has 13 amino acids. In DNA form, the CDR3 reads TGCAGTGCATCCCCTACGGGGGAGGGGCGACAGTACTTC. It encodes CSASPTGEGRQYF.

This chain connects TRBV12-3 or TRBV12-4 to TRBJ1-6; 8 bases are shared with TRBD1. The CDR3 is 16 residues long. The J segment lost 8 bases and the V segment lost 5 bases, leaving 11 bases of the junction unmatched. The CDR3 bases are TGTGCCAGCAGTCTGAGGGATGGGACAGGCCATTCACCCCTCCACTTT. Translating it yields CASSLRDGTGHSPLHF.

The chain combines TRBV25-1 with TRBJ1-2, with a tentative D call TRBD1 (5 bases). CDR1 and CDR2 from the germline V gene are MGHDK and SYGVNS. Between the trimmed V and J ends, which lost 1 base and 7 bases, there was a span of 16 bases. CDR3 length: 15 amino acids. The CDR3 sequence: CASSEFSGTPGGYTF. CDR3 nucleotides: TGTGCCAGCAGTGAATTTTCCGGGACCCCTGGTGGCTACACCTTC.

The CDR3 here is CASNVDRQETQYF. CDR3 coding DNA: TGTGCCAGCAACGTAGACAGACAAGAGACCCAGTACTTC. The V and J genes are TRBV7-8 and TRBJ2-5; D perhaps matches TRBD1 (5 bases). The germline V gene has CDR1 SGHVS and CDR2 FQNEAQ. Trimming left V 7 bases short and J 2 bases short, with 11 bases between. The CDR3 loop spans 13 amino acids. The full variable domain, completed using reference TRBV7-8 and TRBJ2-5, is GAGVSQSPRYKVAKRGQDVALRCDPISGHVSLFWYQQALGQGPEFLTYFQNEAQLDKSGLPSDRFFAERPEGSVSTLKIQRTQQEDSAVYLCASNVDRQETQYFGPGTRLLVL.

This clonotype occurred a few times. V gene TRBV6-2 or TRBV6-3 combines with J gene TRBJ2-1; the D is unclear. Germline V gene data show CDR1 as MNHEY and CDR2 as SVGEGT. The CDR3 runs 13 residues. V was pared by 2 bases and J by 7 bases, with 9 bases between. CDR3 DNA: TGTGCCAGCAGTTACGAGAATCTAAATGAGCAGTTCTTC. Translation gives CASSYENLNEQFF.

A note on this clonotype: The CDR3 carries no conserved terminal phenylalanine or tryptophan, so it likely arises from a read error. The chain couples TRBV6-1 to TRBJ2-5; 15 bases agree with TRBD2. The J call is doubtful: the DNA matches TRBJ2-1 better. The CDR3 is made up of 16 amino acids. The V gene's germline CDR1 is MNHNS and CDR2 SASEGT. CDR3 residues: CASSEQGLAGGDEQFL. In DNA, the CDR3 is TGTGCCAGCAGTGAGCAGGGACTAGCGGGAGGAGATGAGCAGTTCCTC.

This clonotype appeared a few times. The chain carries TRBV6-5 and TRBJ2-5, with no clear D. V shed 5 bases and J shed 2 bases, with 12 bases lying between them. Germline V gives CDR1 MNHEY, CDR2 SVGAGI. The CDR3 is made up of 14 amino acids. CDR3 sequence: CASSPLTVQETQYF. The CDR3 DNA reads TGTGCCAGCAGTCCCTTGACTGTACAAGAGACCCAGTACTTC.

Comments on this clonotype: The conserved final phenylalanine or tryptophan is absent from the CDR3, which likely points to a read error. It is unclear where the CDR3 begins or ends on the DNA, so no DNA is shown, and the CDR3 is as TCRdb lists it. The V call is TRBV12-3 or TRBV12-4, the J call TRBJ2-3; TRBD2, the table's D call, was not compared with the DNA. The CDR3 totals 13 residues, both ends included. The CDR3 region is CASSLLAADTEYS.

This clonotype was seen at least ten times. The CDR3 nucleotides read TGTGCCAGCACCGAGCGGGGGGAGCTGTTTTTT. Amino acid sequence: CASTERGELFF. The J gene is TRBJ2-2, the V gene TRBV12-3 or TRBV12-4; D possibly corresponds to TRBD2 (5 bases). Trimming took 7 bases from V and 8 from J, leaving 8 bases between them. The CDR3 runs to 11 residues.

The sample holds a few counts of this clonotype. The chain has TRBV14 and TRBJ1-1; tentatively, D is TRBD1 (6 bases). Trimming removed 4 bases at V and 5 bases at J, with 14 bases between. There are 14 residues in the CDR3. Germline assignment: CDR1 SGHDN and CDR2 FVKESK. The CDR3: CASSRLGGRTEAFF. CDR3 DNA sequence: TGTGCCAGCAGCCGATTAGGGGGACGGACTGAAGCTTTCTTT.

In this sample, this clonotype turned up a few times. The chain employs TRBV5-6 and TRBJ2-2, with D uncertain. The CDR3 is made up of 14 amino acids. The germline gives CDR1 SGHDT, CDR2 YYEEEE. V was shortened by 2 bases and J by 7 bases, with 12 bases between the two germline ends. The CDR3 DNA follows: TGTGCCAGCAGCTTCGGAACCCTGAGCGGGGAGCTGTTTTTT. Its protein is CASSFGTLSGELFF.

The CDR3 sequence: CASSFGTGNTEAFF. As DNA, the CDR3 is TGTGCCAGCAGCTTCGGGACGGGGAACACTGAAGCTTTCTTT. The chain couples TRBV7-2 to TRBJ1-1; tentatively, D is TRBD1 (5 bases). The CDR3 is 14 residues long. Germline V lookup: CDR1 SGHTA, CDR2 FQGNSA. V was cut by 3 bases and J by 1 base, with 9 bases left in between.

This clonotype was counted only a few times. V gene TRBV5-1 combines with J gene TRBJ2-7; D is unresolved. CDR3 length equals 14 residues. V lost 4 bases and J lost 0, with 11 bases in between. From germline, CDR1 is SGHRS and CDR2 YFSETQ. This chain's CDR3 is CASSVDPSSYEQYF. In DNA form, the CDR3 reads TGCGCCAGCAGCGTTGACCCTAGCTCCTACGAGCAGTACTTC.

Comment on this clonotype: Compared with germline, one end of the junction differs, possibly owing to a read error. J is TRBJ2-2 and V is TRBV28, with D hard to call. CDR1 and CDR2 (germline): MDHEN, SYDVKM. The CDR3 consists of 14 residues. The CDR3 DNA reads TGTGCCGGCAGTTCAGGATTGAACACCGGGGAGCTGTTTTTT. It yields the protein CAGSSGLNTGELFF. Full variable domain (rest looked up from reference TRBV28 and TRBJ2-2): DVKVTQSSRYLVKRTGEKVFLECVQDMDHENMFWYRQDPGLGLRLIYFSYDVKMKEKGDIPEGYSVSREKKERFSLILESASTNQTSMYLCAGSSGLNTGELFFGEGSRLTVL.

This clonotype turned up a few times. Because the CDR3 is missing its conserved closing phenylalanine or tryptophan, this is likely a read error. The rearrangement joins TRBV7-2 to TRBJ2-1; TRBD2 is a possible D gene (7 bases). This CDR3 contains 12 residues. Trimming removed 8 bases at V and 6 bases at J, with 11 bases between. Germline CDR1 and CDR2: SGHTA and FQGNSA. CDR3 sequence: CASRRGGNEQFI. DNA for the CDR3: TGTGCCAGCCGGAGGGGGGGCAATGAGCAGTTCATC.

At least ten counts were recorded for this clonotype. The V and J genes are TRBV20-1 and TRBJ1-2; 9 bases align to TRBD1. The germline V gene has CDR1 DFQATT and CDR2 SNEGSKA (reference sequence). J lost 2 bases, V lost 3 bases, and 7 bases had no gene match. The CDR3 covers 15 residues. For the CDR3, the DNA is TGCAGTGCTAGGACAGGGGGTGGTCTGAACTATGGCTACACCTTC. Translated, it gives CSARTGGGLNYGYTF.

This clonotype came up a few times. V usage is TRBV2 and J usage is TRBJ1-4; TRBD1 is a possible D gene (5 bases). The CDR3 totals 15 residues. The germline V gene has CDR1 SNHLY and CDR2 FYNNEI. The ends were cut back, 7 bases at V and 7 bases at J, with 19 bases in the middle. In nucleotides, the CDR3 is TGTGCCAGCACCCCTATCAGGCAGGGCGCTGAAAAACTGTTTTTT. It codes for CASTPIRQGAEKLFF.

The chain combines TRBV6-2 or TRBV6-3 with TRBJ2-7; D is possibly TRBD2 (6 bases). This CDR3 has 20 residues. V lost 2 bases and J 6 bases, leaving 32 bases between the germline ends. Germline V gives CDR1 MNHEY, CDR2 SVGEGT. The CDR3 DNA reads as TGTGCCAGCAGTTACCGGGCCGGACTAAGCGGTACAATCCTACCTATCGAGCAGTACGTC. Translated, it gives CASSYRAGLSGTILPIEQYV.

This clonotype occurred a few times. The CDR3 reads CASSSTSRETQYF. CDR3 DNA sequence: TGTGCCAGCAGCTCTACTAGCCGCGAGACCCAGTACTTC. V and J are TRBV11-2 and TRBJ2-5; D might be TRBD2 (6 bases). CDR1 and CDR2 from the germline V gene are SGHAT and FQNNGV. V gave up 4 bases and J gave up 5 bases, with 11 bases separating them. This CDR3 is 13 amino acids long.

The chain couples TRBV5-6 to TRBJ2-7, with D uncertain. CDR1 SGHDT and CDR2 YYEEEE come from the germline V gene. This CDR3 region has 13 residues. V lost 1 base and J lost 7, with 12 bases in between. The CDR3 protein is CASSLRSWGEQYV. CDR3 DNA sequence: TGTGCCAGCAGCTTGCGGTCCTGGGGAGAGCAGTACGTC.

This clonotype was seen more than once but under ten times. Germline is not matched at one junction end, which may reflect a read error. V is TRBV5-1 and J is TRBJ2-1, with TRBD2 as a possible D gene (5 bases). Germline V gives CDR1 SGHRS, CDR2 YFSETQ. The CDR3 has 13 residues. CDR3 region: CASSLKRDNEQFF. The CDR3, as DNA: TGTGCCAGCTCACTTAAGAGGGACAATGAGCAGTTCTTC. Full variable domain (remainder filled in from reference TRBV5-1 and TRBJ2-1): KAGVTQTPRYLIKTRGQQVTLSCSPISGHRSVSWYQQTPGQGLQFLFEYFSETQRNKGNFPGRFSGRQFSNSRSEMNVSTLELGDSALYLCASSLKRDNEQFFGPGTRLTVL.

The gene calls are TRBV5-1 and TRBJ2-3; 7 bases match TRBD2. Germline CDR1 reads SGHRS; CDR2 reads YFSETQ. The CDR3 loop spans 17 amino acids. Trimming took 3 bases from V and 0 from J; bases not matched to a gene: 10. CDR3 loop: CASSSRPSGSSTDTQYF. The CDR3 DNA reads as TGCGCCAGCAGCTCCCGGCCTAGCGGATCTAGCACAGATACGCAGTATTTT.

This chain links TRBV10-3 with TRBJ2-7, with a tentative D call TRBD1 (6 bases). The CDR3 runs 14 residues. Germline CDR1 reads ENHRY; CDR2 reads SYGVKD. Between the trimmed V and J ends, which lost 4 bases and 7 bases, there was a span of 17 bases. CDR3 bases: TGTGCCATCAGTGGTTGGACAGCGTCGGGGGAGCAGTACTTC. It specifies CAISGWTASGEQYF.